This T cell receptor beta chain was captured by sequencing in a study of blood T cell repertoires in COVID-19. Study at large: The study drew acute and convalescent COVID-19 samples from the United States, Italy and Spain.

Data came from immunoSEQ multiplex PCR; TCRdb stores just in-frame clones and leaves some out. The sample comprises about 440,000 clones, around nine tenths of which are singletons, and approximately 2% rests with the top ten. CDR3 size: 15 residues. The sequence was obtained from a woman aged 18-35 years with acute COVID-19. The specimen was PBMCs or T cells enriched from blood (not recorded which). V is TRBV21-1 and J is TRBJ1-2. TRBV21-1 is flagged as a pseudogene. Here the CDR3 DNA reads TGTGCCAGCAGCAAATTCGCAACCAACGGCTATGGCTACACCTTC. Amino acid sequence: CASSKFATNGYGYTF.